This T cell receptor (beta chain) was sequenced for a study of beta chain features in type 1 diabetes (dated by TCRdb to the late 2010s). About the investigation overall: No differences in mean age, gender distribution, total cell number or subset yield were found between patients and healthy donors. The study compared TCRB repertoires of sorted circulating CD4+ T cell subsets between recently diagnosed type 1 diabetes patients and matched healthy donors. Naive and central memory subsets were obtained from all 30 or so donors, but regulatory and stem cell-like memory subsets were isolated from only 8 patients and 8 healthy donors. A total of 107,917,701 sorted cells were examined across all samples, and the number of cells per subset was strongly correlated with RNA yield. Here is what the overall study found, with its caveats: A moderate but significant shortening of TCRB CDR3 length was observed in type 1 diabetes patients in all four CD4+ subsets. Because cDNA was sequenced instead of genomic DNA, activated cells with high expression could be over-represented, although the groups did not differ in activation or CD3 levels. Only small numbers of individuals were included in the HLA sub-analyses, which left unresolved whether HLA type had any influence on TCRB rearrangement. Shorter templates might be favored by PCR, yet because patient and control samples were amplified and corrected together, any such skew would affect both groups equally. At VDJ recombination sites, type 1 diabetes patients had fewer insertions and more deleted nucleotides, which implies abnormalities in thymic rearrangement. The naive, central memory and regulatory TCRB repertoires appeared to resemble one another more closely among patients than among healthy donors.

The entire amount of isolated RNA was reverse transcribed using the High Capacity cDNA Reverse Transcription Kit, so the sequenced TCRB transcripts were expressed ones. Deep immunoSEQ sequencing was performed on naive, central memory and regulatory T cell samples, with an average of roughly 3.6 million total reads per sample. Sorted cells were lysed in RLT buffer and RNA was extracted with DNase-treated RNeasy Micro or Mini kits, depending on cell number. To prevent cross-contamination, every cell subset was processed on its own, while patient and healthy donor samples were processed together. Using the immunoSEQ multiplex PCR, TCRB sequences were amplified from cDNA into 87-bp fragments spanning the CDR3 region. Sequencing of the amplicons was done on the Illumina HiSeq platform. The paper's data handling went like this. PCR bias was computationally corrected using synthetic template baselines, reads within Hamming distance 2 were collapsed, and singletons that could not be merged were discarded. Reads were aligned against IMGT to assign V, D and J genes, CDR3 length and insertions or deletions at six rearrangement sites. Within each subset, clonotype counts were normalized to sorted cell number, after which true diversity and Gini coefficients were computed with the tcR R package. The overlap coefficient, calculated on TCRB nucleotide sequences, was used to quantify repertoire sharing. TCRdb took over this immuneACCESS table, retaining in-frame rearrangements with V and J assigned. Such tables are incomplete; in checked studies, under half of the missing clones stem from an unresolved V gene, and the remainder is unexplained. The V and J calls and clone size were taken over from that table, and D and trimming were inferred from the DNA. In all, the sample holds about 220,000 clones, and roughly a tenth of those were seen once. In total, the top ten clones hold 1% to 1.5% of the sample.

V is pared back by 7 bases and J by 6 bases, with 13 bases lying between the germline termini. CDR3 length: 12 amino acids, cysteine to phenylalanine. The entry retains the CDR3 DNA only, 36 bases that are in frame from base 1. The germline V gene gives CDR1 as MDHEN and CDR2 as SYDVKM. To note about this clone: Its antigen has not been determined. Base qualities are not recorded, but no much larger clone differs from it by a single base.

From each donor, a single peripheral blood sample of approximately 110 mL on average was drawn into heparinised tubes. A BD FACSAria II was used to sort naive, central memory, regulatory and stem cell-like memory CD4+ T cells with a panel that included CD45RO, CCR7, CD25, CD127, CD95 and CD27. All sorted populations exceeded 95% purity. PBMCs were separated immediately by Lymphoprep density gradient centrifugation and were stained directly, without being cultured. To minimize batch effects, samples were stained and sorted in pairs, one healthy donor with one patient per experiment. Rearrangement joined TRBV28 to TRBJ2-7; the D segment cannot be called with confidence. This clonotype was obtained from a man in his late teens or twenties in good health. The sequenced material came from central memory CD4+ T cells from blood. The CDR3 protein is CASTFSLGEQYF. The sequence in DNA is TGTGCCAGCACCTTCTCATTGGGCGAGCAGTACTTC.